This T cell receptor beta chain came from a study of metastatic and nonmetastatic thyroid tumors. About the study: The comparison covered peripheral blood and tumor or nodule tissue in malignant and benign thyroid patients.

Authors' analysis steps: It was from CDR3 differences across clinicopathological groups that a distant-metastasis classifier for papillary thyroid cancer was built. Via MiXCR, TCRdb re-called the PCR reads. These V and J calls derive from TCRdb rather than the authors' analysis. Counted here are about 27,000 clones, over 15% occurring once; the ten biggest clones make up about 5.7%. This clone was counted at least ten times. The antigen remains unidentified. Treatment of any kind had been given to no patient before thyroid surgery. Findings and caveats of the study: It was reportedly found that TCR beta diversity was significantly higher in malignant thyroid tumors than in benign nodules, a difference seen in both blood and tumor samples.

V shed 6 bases, J shed 0 bases, and the junction held 8 bases outside the gene matches. There are 15 residues in the CDR3. Germline CDR1 MDHEN, CDR2 SYDVKM. The rearrangement links TRBV28 to TRBJ2-7, with 7 bases identical to TRBD2. The source material was blood. The receptor was derived from a male donor with papillary thyroid cancer or a benign thyroid nodule (not recorded which). Some clones in this sample may be carry-over from other donors' samples. The CDR3 sequence: CASRERGSLSYEQYF. DNA for the CDR3: TGTGCCAGCAGGGAACGCGGGAGCCTCTCCTACGAGCAGTACTTC.